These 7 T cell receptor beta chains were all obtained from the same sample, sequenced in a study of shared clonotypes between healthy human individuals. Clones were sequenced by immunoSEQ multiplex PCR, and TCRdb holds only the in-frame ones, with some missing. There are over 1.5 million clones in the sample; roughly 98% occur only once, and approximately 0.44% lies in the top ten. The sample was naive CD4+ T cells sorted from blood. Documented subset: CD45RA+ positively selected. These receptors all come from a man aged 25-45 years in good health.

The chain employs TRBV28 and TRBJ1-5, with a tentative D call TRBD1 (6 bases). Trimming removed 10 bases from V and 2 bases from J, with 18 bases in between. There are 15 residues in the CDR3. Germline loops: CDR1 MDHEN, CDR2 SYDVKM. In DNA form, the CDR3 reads TGTGCCACCCGGGGGGGCGGGGTGGGCAATCAGCCCCAGCATTTT. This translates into CATRGGGVGNQPQHF. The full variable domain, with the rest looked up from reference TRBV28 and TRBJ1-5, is DVKVTQSSRYLVKRTGEKVFLECVQDMDHENMFWYRQDPGLGLRLIYFSYDVKMKEKGDIPEGYSVSREKKERFSLILESASTNQTSMYLCATRGGGVGNQPQHFGDGTRLSIL.

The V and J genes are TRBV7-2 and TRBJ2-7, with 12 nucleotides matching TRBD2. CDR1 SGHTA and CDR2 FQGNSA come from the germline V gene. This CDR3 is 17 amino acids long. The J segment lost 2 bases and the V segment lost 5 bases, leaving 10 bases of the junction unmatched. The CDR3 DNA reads TGTGCCAGCAGCCCTTGGGGACTAGCGGGTGTCACCTACGAGCAGTACTTC. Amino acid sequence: CASSPWGLAGVTYEQYF.

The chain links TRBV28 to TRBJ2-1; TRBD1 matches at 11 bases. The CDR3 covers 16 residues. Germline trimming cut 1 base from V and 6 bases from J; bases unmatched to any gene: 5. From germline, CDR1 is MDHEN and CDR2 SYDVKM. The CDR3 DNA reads TGTGCCAGCAGTTTATCCGGGACAGGGGGTATCAATGAGCAGTTCTTC. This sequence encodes CASSLSGTGGINEQFF.

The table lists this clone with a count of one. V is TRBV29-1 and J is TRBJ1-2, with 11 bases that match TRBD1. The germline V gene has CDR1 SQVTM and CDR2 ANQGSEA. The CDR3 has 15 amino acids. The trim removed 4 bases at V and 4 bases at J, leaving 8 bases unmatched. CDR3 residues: CSVASGTGGSYGYTF. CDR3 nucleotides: TGCAGCGTTGCTTCCGGGACAGGGGGAAGCTATGGCTACACCTTC.

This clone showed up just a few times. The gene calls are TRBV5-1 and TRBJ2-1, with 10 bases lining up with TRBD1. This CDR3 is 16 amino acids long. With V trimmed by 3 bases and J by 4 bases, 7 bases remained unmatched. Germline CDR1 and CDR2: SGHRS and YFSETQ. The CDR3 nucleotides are TGCGCCAGCAGCTCATACCGGGACAGGGGTTACAATGAGCAGTTCTTC. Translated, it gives CASSSYRDRGYNEQFF.

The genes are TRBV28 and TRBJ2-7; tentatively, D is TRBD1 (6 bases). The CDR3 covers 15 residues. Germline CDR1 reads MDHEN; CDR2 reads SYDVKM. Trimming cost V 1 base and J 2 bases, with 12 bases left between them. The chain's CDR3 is CASSLYRTATYEQYF. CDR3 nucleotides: TGTGCCAGCAGTTTATACAGGACAGCAACCTACGAGCAGTACTTC.

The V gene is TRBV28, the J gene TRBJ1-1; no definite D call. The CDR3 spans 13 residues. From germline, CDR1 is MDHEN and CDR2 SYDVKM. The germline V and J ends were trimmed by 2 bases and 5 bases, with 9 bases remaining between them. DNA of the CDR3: TGTGCCAGCAGTTTAGTAGGGAAGACTGAAGCTTTCTTT. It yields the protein CASSLVGKTEAFF.